This entry lists 13 T cell receptor beta chains sequenced from one sample in a study of blood T cell repertoires in COVID-19. Only in-frame clones appear in the TCRdb table, and some are missing; sequencing was by immunoSEQ multiplex PCR. Among approximately 65,000 clones listed, around 86% were seen once. The specimen was peripheral blood. These receptors were taken from a man aged 40-50 years with acute or convalescent COVID-19.

This clone is a singleton in its sample. This chain links TRBV3-1 (or the pseudogene TRBV3-2) with TRBJ2-4; TRBD2 matches 7 bases. The CDR3 sequence is 14 residues long. CDR1 and CDR2 (germline): LGHDT, YNNKEL (reference sequence). The trim removed 1 base at V and 7 bases at J, leaving 4 bases unmatched. The CDR3 region has the DNA TGTGCCAGCAGCCAAGCGAGGACTAGGAACATTCAGTACTTC. Translation: CASSQARTRNIQYF.

This clone has more than one count but fewer than ten. This rearrangement joins TRBV19 to TRBJ1-2, with D maybe TRBD1 (6 bases). V was trimmed by 1 base and J by 3 bases, leaving 6 bases between them. This CDR3 has 13 amino acids. Germline V gene sequence: CDR1 LNHDA, CDR2 SQIVND (reference sequence). The CDR3 reads CASSIGQDYGYTF. In nucleotides, the CDR3 is TGTGCCAGTAGTATAGGACAGGACTATGGCTACACCTTC. Looking up the rest from reference TRBV19 and TRBJ1-2 gives the full variable domain: DGGITQSPKYLFRKEGQNVTLSCEQNLNHDAMYWYRQDPGQGLRLIYYSQIVNDFQKGDIAEGYSVSREKKESFPLTVTSAQKNPTAFYLCASSIGQDYGYTFGSGTRLTVV.

The V call is TRBV5-6, the J call TRBJ1-2; TRBD1 matches at 10 bases. Germline V gene sequence: CDR1 SGHDT, CDR2 YYEEEE. CDR3 length: 16 residues. With 4 bases clipped from V and 6 bases from J, the junction kept 12 bases outside the gene matches. CDR3 in DNA: TGTGCCAGCAGCCCCATCCGGGACAGGGGTGTCAATGGCTACACCTTC. Its translation is CASSPIRDRGVNGYTF.

The chain combines TRBV4-1 with TRBJ2-5; 12 nucleotides agree with TRBD2. The CDR3 runs 15 residues. V dropped 2 bases and J dropped 4; count of bases not matched to a gene: 2. CDR1 and CDR2 from the germline V gene are MGHRA and YSYEKL. As DNA, the CDR3 is TGCGCCAGCAGCCAACTAGCGGGGGGGCGAGAGACCCAGTACTTC. Translation gives CASSQLAGGRETQYF.

The chain is built from TRBV6-6 and TRBJ2-2; tentatively, D is TRBD2 (5 bases). The CDR3 length is 14 residues. V shed 2 bases and J shed 4 bases, with 8 bases lying between them. Per germline, CDR1 MNHNY and CDR2 SVGAGI (reference sequence). CDR3 sequence: CASSYRGLTGELFF. The DNA of the CDR3 is TGTGCCAGCAGTTACCGGGGTCTCACCGGGGAGCTGTTTTTT.

Remarks on this clone: One end of the junction is discordant with germline, which a read error may explain. The chain is built from TRBV19 and TRBJ2-1; 11 bases map to TRBD2. The CDR3 length is 13 residues. Germline values: CDR1 LNHDA, CDR2 SQIVND (reference sequence). CDR3: CASRIAGGLEQFF. CDR3 DNA sequence: TGTGCCAGTAGGATAGCGGGGGGGCTTGAGCAGTTCTTC.

The chain combines TRBV11-3 with TRBJ1-1; 7 nucleotides line up with TRBD1. The V segment lost 4 bases and the J segment 5 bases; nucleotides outside the gene matches: 7. There are 14 residues in the CDR3. CDR1 and CDR2 (germline): SGHNT, YENEEA. As DNA, the CDR3 is TGTGCCAGCAGCTCCGGGACAGTTTTAACTGAAGCTTTCTTT. Translation gives CASSSGTVLTEAFF.

This chain uses TRBV6-1 with TRBJ2-7, with 11 bases matching TRBD1. Germline values: CDR1 MNHNS, CDR2 SASEGT. The CDR3 extends over 14 amino acids. V shed 3 bases and J 3 bases; nucleotides not matched to a gene: 1. CDR3 nucleotides: TGTGCCAGCAGTGAGGGACAGGGGGTCTACGAGCAGTACTTC. Protein: CASSEGQGVYEQYF.

The chain combines TRBV3-1 (or the pseudogene TRBV3-2) with TRBJ1-1, with D hard to call. In germline, CDR1 is LGHDT, CDR2 YNNKEL (reference sequence). The CDR3 consists of 12 residues. V lost 0 bases to trimming and J lost 11 bases, with 10 bases between them. DNA of the CDR3: TGTGCCAGCAGCCAAGATTCTATGAAGGCTTTCTTT. This codes for CASSQDSMKAFF.

The J gene is TRBJ2-5, the V gene TRBV2; 9 bases agree with TRBD2. CDR3 size: 15 residues. Germline lookup yields CDR1 SNHLY and CDR2 FYNNEI. V lost 0 bases and J lost 1; bases outside the gene matches: 0. The CDR3 is CASSEARGGQETQYF. The CDR3 nucleotides read TGTGCCAGCAGTGAAGCGCGGGGGGGCCAAGAGACCCAGTACTTC.

This chain connects TRBV25-1 to TRBJ2-3, with a possible D match to TRBD1 (6 bases). Trimming removed 4 bases at V and 9 bases at J, with 17 bases between. The CDR3 spans 14 residues. CDR1 and CDR2 from the germline V gene are MGHDK and SYGVNS. The DNA of the CDR3 is TGTGCCAGCAGTGTGGGGGCGGCATCCTCAACGCAGTATTTT. The encoded protein is CASSVGAASSTQYF.

This chain joins TRBV9 and TRBJ2-2, with TRBD2 matching over 10 bases. This CDR3 contains 15 residues. Germline lookup yields CDR1 SGDLS and CDR2 YYNGEE. With 0 bases clipped from V and 10 bases from J, the junction kept 6 bases outside the gene matches. CDR3 bases: TGTGCCAGCAGCGTAGGGTCCAGCGGGGGGGCGGAGCTGTTTTTT. The encoded protein is CASSVGSSGGAELFF.

The rearrangement links TRBV6-5 to TRBJ1-4; 9 bases are a match to TRBD1. The length of the CDR3 is 14 residues. Germline V gene sequence: CDR1 MNHEY, CDR2 SVGAGI. J was trimmed by 6 bases and V by 10 bases; bases with no gene match: 9. The CDR3 nucleotides read TGTGCCACTACCCCGGGACAGGGACATGAAAAACTGTTTTTT. Translated, it gives CATTPGQGHEKLFF.